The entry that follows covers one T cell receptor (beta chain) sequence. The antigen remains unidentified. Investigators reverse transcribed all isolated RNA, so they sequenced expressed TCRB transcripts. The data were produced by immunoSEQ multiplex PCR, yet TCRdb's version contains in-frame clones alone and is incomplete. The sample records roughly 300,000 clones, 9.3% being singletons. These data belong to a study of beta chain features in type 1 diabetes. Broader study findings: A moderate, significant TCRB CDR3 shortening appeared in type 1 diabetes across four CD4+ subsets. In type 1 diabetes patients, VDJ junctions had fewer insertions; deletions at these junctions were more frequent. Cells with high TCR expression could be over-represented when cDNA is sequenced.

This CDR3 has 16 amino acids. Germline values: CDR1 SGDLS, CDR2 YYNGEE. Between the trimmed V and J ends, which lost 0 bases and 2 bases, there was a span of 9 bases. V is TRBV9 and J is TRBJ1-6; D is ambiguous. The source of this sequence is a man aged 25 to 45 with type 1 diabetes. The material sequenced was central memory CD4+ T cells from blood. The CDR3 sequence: CASSVAGEAYNSPLHF. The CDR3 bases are TGTGCCAGCAGCGTAGCCGGGGAGGCCTATAATTCACCCCTCCACTTT. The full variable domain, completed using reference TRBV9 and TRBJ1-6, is DSGVTQTPKHLITATGQRVTLRCSPRSGDLSVYWYQQSLDQGLQFLIQYYNGEERAKGNILERFSAQQFPDLHSELNLSSLELGDSALYFCASSVAGEAYNSPLHFGNGTRLTVT.